This is a list of T cell receptor beta chains from one sample in a study of blood T cell repertoires in COVID-19. Sequencing was performed with immunoSEQ multiplex PCR; in TCRdb, only in-frame clones are kept and a portion is missing. This repertoire shows 250,000 or so clones, about 85% found once; its top ten account for about 7%. The material sequenced was PBMCs or T cells enriched from blood (not recorded which). These receptors all come from a woman in her 50s who had been exposed to COVID-19. CDR3s include the opening cysteine and the closing phenylalanine or tryptophan. The D gene is left open where the match is weak.

TRBJ1-2,-,TRBV6-2/TRBV6-3,CASSSGRGNYGYTF
TRBJ2-5,TRBD1,TRBV28,CASSSTGTGQETQYF
TRBJ2-3,-,TRBV5-1,CASSLGGTDTQYF
TRBJ2-3,-,TRBV5-1,CASSSGQLGRSTDTQYF
TRBJ1-6,TRBD1,TRBV4-3,CASSRDRENSPLHF
TRBJ1-3,-,TRBV6-5,CASMERPFSGNTIYF
TRBJ2-5,TRBD1,TRBV3-1/TRBV3-2,CASSQVAKGQGQETQYF
TRBJ2-5,-,TRBV9,CASSVDAGIQETQYF
TRBJ1-4,TRBD1,TRBV2,CASRDRGSYPTNEKLFF
TRBJ2-1,-,TRBV6-5,CASTSPTINEQFF
TRBJ1-2,-,TRBV7-2,CASSLGGGFNYGYTF
TRBJ1-3,TRBD1,TRBV6-4,CASRDSGNTIYF
TRBJ1-1,TRBD1,TRBV19,CASSMTGNLPEAFF
TRBJ2-7,-,TRBV5-1,CASSPRTFPYEQYF
TRBJ2-7,-,TRBV5-1,CASSGGGALYEQYF
TRBJ1-3,TRBD1,TRBV11-2,CASSLRGGTGGFSGNTIYF
TRBJ1-1,-,TRBV19,CASSPFGAREAFF
TRBJ1-2,TRBD1,TRBV5-4,CASSSGGTGSNYGYTF
TRBJ1-5,TRBD1,TRBV6-5,CASRLQGNQPQHF
TRBJ1-1,-,TRBV29-1,CSVVRTPNTEAFF
TRBJ1-3,-,TRBV5-6,CASSLEGPGNTIYF
TRBJ1-2,-,TRBV11-2,CASSLNSGGGYTF
TRBJ2-3,TRBD1,TRBV19,CASSFRGTDTQYF
TRBJ2-7,TRBD1,TRBV30,CAWRQQGTYEQYF
TRBJ2-3,-,TRBV5-1,CASSPPGLRGYTDTQYF
TRBJ2-1,-,TRBV29-1,CSTAGYNEQFF
TRBJ2-3,-,TRBV7-9,CASSLEGVVTDTQYF
TRBJ2-5,-,TRBV11-2,CASSAWTHLAQETQYF
TRBJ1-3,TRBD1,TRBV7-2,CASSLTGTGRWNTIYF
TRBJ1-5,-,TRBV12-3/TRBV12-4,CASSLNSGPQHF
TRBJ1-2,-,TRBV19,CASKDSVNRDSTF
TRBJ2-1,-,TRBV5-1,CASSLYLQGSYNEQFF
TRBJ1-1,-,TRBV19,CASSSSAEAFF
TRBJ1-2,-,TRBV12-3/TRBV12-4,CASRPDRSGGYTF
TRBJ1-2,-,TRBV5-1,CASSFRVGYGYTF
TRBJ1-2,-,TRBV29-1,CSVLEDIGYTF
TRBJ1-2,-,TRBV30,CAWGGLLYGYTF
TRBJ1-2,-,TRBV7-2,CASSPSRAGAGGYTF
TRBJ1-1,TRBD1,TRBV6-4,CASRVDRLNTEAFF
TRBJ1-1,TRBD1,TRBV5-1,CASSVDPGGIEAFF
TRBJ2-7,TRBD1,TRBV11-2,CASSLLQGAGEQYF
TRBJ2-1,TRBD2,TRBV4-3,CASSLWGGGAYEQFF
TRBJ1-2,TRBD1,TRBV9,CASSPMGQVDYGYTF
TRBJ1-5,-,TRBV18,CASSPEHSNQPQHF
TRBJ2-6,TRBD1,TRBV6-2/TRBV6-3,CASCQDRENVLTF
TRBJ2-7,-,TRBV18,CASSPVAAYEQYF
TRBJ1-1,TRBD1,TRBV7-8,CASSVGQGTEAFF
TRBJ1-2,-,TRBV12-3/TRBV12-4,CASLRGQNYGYTF
TRBJ1-4,TRBD1,TRBV30,CAWSAQGAGNEKLFF
TRBJ1-2,-,TRBV30,CAWSSSRAGGYTF
TRBJ2-7,-,TRBV11-2,CASSSGILSYEQYF
TRBJ1-5,TRBD1,TRBV5-8,CASSRGGGQPNQPQHF
TRBJ2-7,-,TRBV7-9,CASSTKRGGLYEQYF